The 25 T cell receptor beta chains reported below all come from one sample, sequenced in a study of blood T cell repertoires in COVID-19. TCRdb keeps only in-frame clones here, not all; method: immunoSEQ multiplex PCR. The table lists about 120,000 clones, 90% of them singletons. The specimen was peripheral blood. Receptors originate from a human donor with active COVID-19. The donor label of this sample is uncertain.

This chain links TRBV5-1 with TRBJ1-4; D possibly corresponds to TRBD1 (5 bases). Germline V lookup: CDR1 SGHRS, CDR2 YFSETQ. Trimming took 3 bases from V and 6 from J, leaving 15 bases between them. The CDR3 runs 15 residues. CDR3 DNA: TGCGCCAGCAGCTCCTCGGGGGTTCCCTATGAAAAACTGTTTTTT. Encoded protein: CASSSSGVPYEKLFF.

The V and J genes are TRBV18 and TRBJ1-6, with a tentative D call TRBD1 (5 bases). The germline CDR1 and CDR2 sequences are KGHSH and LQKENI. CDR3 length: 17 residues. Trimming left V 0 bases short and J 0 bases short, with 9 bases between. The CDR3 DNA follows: TGTGCCAGCTCACCACCGGGGGGTAGCTCCTATAATTCACCCCTCCACTTT. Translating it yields CASSPPGGSSYNSPLHF. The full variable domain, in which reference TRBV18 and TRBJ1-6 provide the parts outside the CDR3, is NAGVMQNPRHLVRRRGQEARLRCSPMKGHSHVYWYRQLPEEGLKFMVYLQKENIIDESGMPKERFSAEFPKEGPSILRIQQVVRGDSAAYFCASSPPGGSSYNSPLHFGNGTRLTVT.

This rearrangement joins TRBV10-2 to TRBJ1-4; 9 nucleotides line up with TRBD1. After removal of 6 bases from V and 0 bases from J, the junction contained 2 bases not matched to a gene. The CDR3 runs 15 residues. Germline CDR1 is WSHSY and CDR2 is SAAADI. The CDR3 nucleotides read TGCGCCAGCAGGGACAGGGGCTCAACTAATGAAAAACTGTTTTTT. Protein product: CASRDRGSTNEKLFF.

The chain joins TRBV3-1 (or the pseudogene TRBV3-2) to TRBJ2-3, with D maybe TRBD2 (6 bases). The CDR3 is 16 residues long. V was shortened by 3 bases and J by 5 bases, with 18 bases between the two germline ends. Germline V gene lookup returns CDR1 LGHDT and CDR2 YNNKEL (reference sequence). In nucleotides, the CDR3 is TGTGCCAGCAGCCAGGGTCGGGGGTTAGTCGGAGATACGCAGTATTTT. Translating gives CASSQGRGLVGDTQYF.

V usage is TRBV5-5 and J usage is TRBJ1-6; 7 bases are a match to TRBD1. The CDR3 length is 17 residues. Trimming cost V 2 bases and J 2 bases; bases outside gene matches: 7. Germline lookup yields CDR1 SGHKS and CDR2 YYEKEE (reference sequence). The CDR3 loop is CASSFSQGVTYNSPLHF. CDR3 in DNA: TGTGCCAGCAGCTTCTCTCAGGGGGTCACCTATAATTCACCCCTCCACTTT.

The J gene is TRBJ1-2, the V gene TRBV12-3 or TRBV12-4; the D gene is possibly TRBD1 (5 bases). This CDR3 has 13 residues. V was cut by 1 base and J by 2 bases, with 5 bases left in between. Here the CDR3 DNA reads TGTGCCAGCAGTTTAGGACAGAACTATGGCTACACCTTC. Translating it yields CASSLGQNYGYTF.

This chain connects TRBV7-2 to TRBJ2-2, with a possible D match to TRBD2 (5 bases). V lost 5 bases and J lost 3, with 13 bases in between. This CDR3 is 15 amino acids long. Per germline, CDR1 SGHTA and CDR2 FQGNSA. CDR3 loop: CASSPVRGYTGELFF. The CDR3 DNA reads TGTGCCAGCAGCCCAGTCCGAGGGTACACCGGGGAGCTGTTTTTT.

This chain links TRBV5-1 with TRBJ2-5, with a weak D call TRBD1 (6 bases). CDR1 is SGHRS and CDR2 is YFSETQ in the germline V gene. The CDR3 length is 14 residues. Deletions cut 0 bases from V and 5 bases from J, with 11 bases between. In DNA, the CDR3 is TGCGCCAGCAGCTTGGTCGCAGGGGATGAGACCCAGTACTTC. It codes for CASSLVAGDETQYF. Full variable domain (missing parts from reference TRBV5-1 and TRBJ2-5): KAGVTQTPRYLIKTRGQQVTLSCSPISGHRSVSWYQQTPGQGLQFLFEYFSETQRNKGNFPGRFSGRQFSNSRSEMNVSTLELGDSALYLCASSLVAGDETQYFGPGTRLLVL.

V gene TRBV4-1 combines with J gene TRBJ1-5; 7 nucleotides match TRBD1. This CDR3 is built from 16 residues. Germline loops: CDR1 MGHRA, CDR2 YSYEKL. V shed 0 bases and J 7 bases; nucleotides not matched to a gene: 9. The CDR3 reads CASSQERLGQAQPQHF. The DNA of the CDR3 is TGCGCCAGCAGCCAAGAGAGACTAGGACAGGCCCAGCCCCAGCATTTT.

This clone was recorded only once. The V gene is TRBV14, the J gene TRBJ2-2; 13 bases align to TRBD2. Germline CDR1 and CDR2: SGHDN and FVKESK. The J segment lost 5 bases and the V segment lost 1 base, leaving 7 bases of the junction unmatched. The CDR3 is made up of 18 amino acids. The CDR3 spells CASSQGLAGGPWTGELFF. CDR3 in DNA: TGTGCCAGCAGCCAAGGACTAGCGGGGGGACCTTGGACCGGGGAGCTGTTTTTT.

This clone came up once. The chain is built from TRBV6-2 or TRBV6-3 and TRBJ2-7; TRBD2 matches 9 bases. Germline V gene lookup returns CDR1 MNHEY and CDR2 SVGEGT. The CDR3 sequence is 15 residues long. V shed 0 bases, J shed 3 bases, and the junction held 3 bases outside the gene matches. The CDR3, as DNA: TGTGCCAGCAGTTACTCTAGCGGGGGATTCTACGAGCAGTACTTC. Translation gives CASSYSSGGFYEQYF.

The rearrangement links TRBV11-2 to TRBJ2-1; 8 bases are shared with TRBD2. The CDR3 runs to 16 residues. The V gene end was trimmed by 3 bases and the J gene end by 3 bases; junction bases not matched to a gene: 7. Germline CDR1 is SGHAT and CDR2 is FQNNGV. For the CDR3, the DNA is TGTGCCAGCAGCTTTTTGAGCGGGGGTTTCTACAATGAGCAGTTCTTC. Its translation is CASSFLSGGFYNEQFF.

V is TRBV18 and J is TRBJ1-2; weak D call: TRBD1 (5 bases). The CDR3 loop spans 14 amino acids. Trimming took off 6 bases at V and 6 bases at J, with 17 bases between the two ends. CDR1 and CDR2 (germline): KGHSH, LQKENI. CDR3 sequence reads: CASSKDSDLDGYTF. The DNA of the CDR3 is TGTGCCAGCTCCAAAGACAGTGATCTTGATGGCTACACCTTC.

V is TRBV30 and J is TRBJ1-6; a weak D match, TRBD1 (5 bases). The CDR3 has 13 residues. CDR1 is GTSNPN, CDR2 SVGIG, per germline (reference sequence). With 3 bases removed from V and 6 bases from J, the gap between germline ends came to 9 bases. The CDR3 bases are TGTGCCTGGAGAGCGCAGGGTAATTCACCCCTCCACTTT. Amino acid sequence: CAWRAQGNSPLHF.

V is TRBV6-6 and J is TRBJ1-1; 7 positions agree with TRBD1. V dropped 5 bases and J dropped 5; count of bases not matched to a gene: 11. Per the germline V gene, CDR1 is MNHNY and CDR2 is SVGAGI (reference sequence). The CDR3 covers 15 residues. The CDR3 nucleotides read TGTGCCAGCAGTCCAGAAGGGGGCGCGGGAACTGAAGCTTTCTTT. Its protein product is CASSPEGGAGTEAFF.

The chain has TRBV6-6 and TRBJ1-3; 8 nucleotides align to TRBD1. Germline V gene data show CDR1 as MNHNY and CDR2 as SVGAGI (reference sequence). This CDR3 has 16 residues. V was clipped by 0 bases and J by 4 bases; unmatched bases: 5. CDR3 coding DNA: TGTGCCAGCAGTTACTCAGAACAGGGGGTCGGAAACACCATATATTTT. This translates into CASSYSEQGVGNTIYF.

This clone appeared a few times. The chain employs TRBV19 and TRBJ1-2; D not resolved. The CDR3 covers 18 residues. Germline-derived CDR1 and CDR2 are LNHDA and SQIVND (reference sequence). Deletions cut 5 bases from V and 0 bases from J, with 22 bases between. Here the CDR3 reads CASSSRNKVTLTNYGYTF. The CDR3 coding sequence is TGTGCCAGTAGTTCGCGAAACAAGGTGACACTCACTAACTATGGCTACACCTTC.

The CDR3 nucleotides read TGCGCCAGCAGCTACGGAGGCCCAGGTCTCTACAATGAGCAGTTCTTC. It yields the protein CASSYGGPGLYNEQFF. The V and J genes are TRBV5-1 and TRBJ2-1; possibly TRBD2 for D (5 bases). This CDR3 has 16 residues. CDR1 and CDR2 from the germline V gene are SGHRS and YFSETQ. Between the trimmed V and J ends, which lost 3 bases and 3 bases, there was a span of 16 bases.

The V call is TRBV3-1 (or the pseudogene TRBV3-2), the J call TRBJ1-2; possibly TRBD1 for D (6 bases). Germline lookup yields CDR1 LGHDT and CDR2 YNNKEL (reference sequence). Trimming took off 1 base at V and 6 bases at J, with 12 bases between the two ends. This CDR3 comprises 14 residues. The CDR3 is CASSQGGGLDGYTF. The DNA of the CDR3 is TGTGCCAGCAGCCAAGGGGGGGGGCTAGATGGCTACACCTTC.

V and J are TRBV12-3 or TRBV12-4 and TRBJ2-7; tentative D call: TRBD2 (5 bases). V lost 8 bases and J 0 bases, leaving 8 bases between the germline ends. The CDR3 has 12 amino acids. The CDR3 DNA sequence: TGTGCCAGCCGGGGAAGCTCCTACGAGCAGTACTTC. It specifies CASRGSSYEQYF.

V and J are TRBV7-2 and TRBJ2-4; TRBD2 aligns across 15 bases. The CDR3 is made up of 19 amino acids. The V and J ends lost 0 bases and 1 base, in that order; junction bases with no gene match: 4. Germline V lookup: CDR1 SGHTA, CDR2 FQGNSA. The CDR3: CASSLAPGLAGGAKNIQYF. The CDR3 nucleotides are TGTGCCAGCAGCTTAGCGCCGGGACTAGCGGGGGGCGCCAAAAACATTCAGTACTTC.

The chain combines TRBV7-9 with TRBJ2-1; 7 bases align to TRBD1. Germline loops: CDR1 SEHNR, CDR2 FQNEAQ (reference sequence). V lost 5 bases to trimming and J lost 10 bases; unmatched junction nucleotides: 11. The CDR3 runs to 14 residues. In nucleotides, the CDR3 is TGTGCCAGCAGCGTCGACAGGGTGTCTGGGGAGCAGTTCTTC. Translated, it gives CASSVDRVSGEQFF.

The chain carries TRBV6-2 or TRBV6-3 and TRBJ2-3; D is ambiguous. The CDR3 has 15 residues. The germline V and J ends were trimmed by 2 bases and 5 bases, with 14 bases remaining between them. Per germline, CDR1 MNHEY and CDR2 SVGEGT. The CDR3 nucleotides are TGTGCCAGCAGTTACCGTTTGACCCGGGTAGATACGCAGTATTTT. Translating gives CASSYRLTRVDTQYF.

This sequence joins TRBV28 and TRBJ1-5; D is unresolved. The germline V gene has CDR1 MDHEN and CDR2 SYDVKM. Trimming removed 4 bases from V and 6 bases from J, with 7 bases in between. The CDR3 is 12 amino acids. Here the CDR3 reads CASSSGGQPQHF. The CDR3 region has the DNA TGTGCCAGCAGTTCAGGAGGTCAGCCCCAGCATTTT. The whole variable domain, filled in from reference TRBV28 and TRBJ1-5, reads DVKVTQSSRYLVKRTGEKVFLECVQDMDHENMFWYRQDPGLGLRLIYFSYDVKMKEKGDIPEGYSVSREKKERFSLILESASTNQTSMYLCASSSGGQPQHFGDGTRLSIL.

In nucleotides, the CDR3 is TGTGCCAGCTCACCAGCTGACTTGCTCTTAAGGGGCTACACCTTC. Its protein is CASSPADLLLRGYTF. This chain joins TRBV18 and TRBJ1-2; D is unresolved. V shed 2 bases and J shed 8 bases, with 18 bases lying between them. This CDR3 comprises 15 residues. In germline, CDR1 is KGHSH, CDR2 LQKENI.